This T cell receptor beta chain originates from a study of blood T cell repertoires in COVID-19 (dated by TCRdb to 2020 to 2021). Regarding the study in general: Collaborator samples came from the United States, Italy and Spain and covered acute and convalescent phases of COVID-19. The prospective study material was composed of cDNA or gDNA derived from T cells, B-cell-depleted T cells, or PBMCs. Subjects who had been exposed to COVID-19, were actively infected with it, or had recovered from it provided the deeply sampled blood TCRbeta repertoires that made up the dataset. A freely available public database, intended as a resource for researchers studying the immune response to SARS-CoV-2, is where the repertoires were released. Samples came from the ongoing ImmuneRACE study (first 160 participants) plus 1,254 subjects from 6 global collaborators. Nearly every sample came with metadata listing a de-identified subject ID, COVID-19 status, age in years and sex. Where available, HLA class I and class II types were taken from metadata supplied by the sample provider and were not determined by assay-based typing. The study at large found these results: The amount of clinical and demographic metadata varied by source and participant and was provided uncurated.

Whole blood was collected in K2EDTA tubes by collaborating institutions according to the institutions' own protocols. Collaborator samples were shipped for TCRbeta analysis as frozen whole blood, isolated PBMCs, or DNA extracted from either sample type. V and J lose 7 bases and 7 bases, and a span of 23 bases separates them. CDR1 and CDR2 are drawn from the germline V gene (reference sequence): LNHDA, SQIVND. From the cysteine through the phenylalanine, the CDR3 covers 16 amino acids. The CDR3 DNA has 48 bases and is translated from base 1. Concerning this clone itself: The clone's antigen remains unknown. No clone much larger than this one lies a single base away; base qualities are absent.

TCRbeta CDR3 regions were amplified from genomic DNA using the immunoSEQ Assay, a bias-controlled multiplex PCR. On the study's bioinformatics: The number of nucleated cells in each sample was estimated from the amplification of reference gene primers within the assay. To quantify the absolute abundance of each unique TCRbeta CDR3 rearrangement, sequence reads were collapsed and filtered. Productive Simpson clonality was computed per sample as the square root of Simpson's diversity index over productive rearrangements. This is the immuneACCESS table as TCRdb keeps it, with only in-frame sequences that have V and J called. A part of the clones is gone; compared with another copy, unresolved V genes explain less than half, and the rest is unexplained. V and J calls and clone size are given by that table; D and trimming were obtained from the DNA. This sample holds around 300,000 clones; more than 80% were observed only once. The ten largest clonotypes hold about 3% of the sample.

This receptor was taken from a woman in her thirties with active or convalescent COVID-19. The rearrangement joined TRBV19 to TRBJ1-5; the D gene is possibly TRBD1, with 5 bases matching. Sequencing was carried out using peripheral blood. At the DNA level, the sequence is TGTGCCAGTACCCAAAGGACAAAAGGAAGGCACCAGCCCCAGCATTTT. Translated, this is CASTQRTKGRHQPQHF.